A selection of T cell receptor beta chains follows, all from one sample in a study of T cells in Graves' hyperthyroidism and ophthalmopathy. A single record per CDR3 protein comes from TCRdb applying MiXCR to the multiplex PCR reads. Here the sample spans 750,000 to 950,000 distinct CDR3 sequences, 38% being singletons. Sequencing input: blood. These receptors were obtained from a man aged 18 to 30 with Graves' hyperthyroidism. Each CDR3 is given with its conserved first and last residue. The D gene is left open where the match is weak. A row's size may be missing; if present it is once, few, many or a size class.

V gene: TRBV10-2
D gene: .
clone size: many
J gene: TRBJ1-1
CDR3 protein: CASSAGPTMNTEAFF
CDR3 DNA: TGCGCCAGCAGTGCAGGGCCAACCATGAACACTGAAGCTTTCTTT

V gene: TRBV2
D gene: .
clone size: .
J gene: TRBJ1-1
CDR3 protein: CASSESSRGPNTEAFF
CDR3 DNA: TGTGCCAGCAGTGAAAGTTCCCGGGGCCCTAACACTGAAGCTTTCTTT

V gene: TRBV7-3
D gene: .
clone size: few
J gene: TRBJ2-2
CDR3 protein: CASSPRPYAGELFF
CDR3 DNA: TGTGCCAGCAGCCCCAGACCGTACGCCGGGGAGCTGTTTTTT

V gene: TRBV20-1
D gene: .
clone size: many
J gene: TRBJ2-5
CDR3 protein: CSAEGPRGQETQYF
CDR3 DNA: TGCAGTGCTGAGGGCCCGCGGGGTCAAGAGACCCAGTACTTC

V gene: TRBV14
D gene: TRBD2
clone size: .
J gene: TRBJ2-5
CDR3 protein: CASSHQPSGSMERETQYF
CDR3 DNA: TGTGCCAGCAGCCACCAGCCTAGCGGGAGTATGGAGCGGGAGACCCAGTACTTC

V gene: TRBV7-2
D gene: TRBD1
clone size: once
J gene: TRBJ2-5
CDR3 protein: CASSFSHRGQETQYF
CDR3 DNA: TGTGCCAGCAGCTTCTCTCACAGGGGACAAGAGACCCAGTACTTC

V gene: TRBV7-9
D gene: .
clone size: .
J gene: TRBJ1-4
CDR3 protein: CASSPGEVSGEKLFF
CDR3 DNA: TGTGCCAGCAGCCCAGGAGAGGTTTCGGGCGAAAAACTGTTTTTT

V gene: TRBV6-5
D gene: TRBD1
clone size: few
J gene: TRBJ1-2
CDR3 protein: CASSDQAGGNVNYGYTF
CDR3 DNA: TGTGCCAGCAGCGATCAAGCAGGGGGTAATGTTAACTATGGCTACACCTTC

V gene: TRBV11-1
D gene: .
clone size: .
J gene: TRBJ2-6
CDR3 protein: CASSLGDSGSGANVLTF
CDR3 DNA: TGTGCCAGCAGCTTAGGCGACAGTGGCTCTGGGGCCAACGTCCTGACTTTC

V gene: TRBV6-6
D gene: TRBD1
clone size: .
J gene: TRBJ1-4
CDR3 protein: CASSSPRQGRRTNEKLFF
CDR3 DNA: TGTGCCAGCAGTTCCCCCCGACAGGGGAGAAGAACTAATGAAAAACTGTTTTTT

V gene: TRBV29-1
D gene: TRBD2
clone size: few
J gene: TRBJ2-2
CDR3 protein: CSVEGMASGHRNTGELFF
CDR3 DNA: TGCAGCGTTGAGGGGATGGCTAGCGGGCATAGGAACACCGGGGAGCTGTTTTTT

V gene: TRBV19
D gene: .
clone size: .
J gene: TRBJ1-1
CDR3 protein: CASSIEVGAFF
CDR3 DNA: TGTGCCAGTAGTATTGAAGTCGGAGCTTTCTTT

V gene: TRBV15
D gene: .
clone size: many
J gene: TRBJ1-5
CDR3 protein: CATSWDRTVVKPQHF
CDR3 DNA: TGTGCCACCAGTTGGGACCGGACCGTGGTGAAGCCCCAGCATTTT

V gene: TRBV7-2
D gene: .
clone size: .
J gene: TRBJ1-4
CDR3 protein: CASSLFGEEKLFF
CDR3 DNA: TGTGCCAGCAGCTTATTTGGGGAGGAAAAACTGTTTTTT

V gene: TRBV15
D gene: TRBD2
clone size: many
J gene: TRBJ2-7
CDR3 protein: CATSRDRTSSSYEQYF
CDR3 DNA: TGTGCCACCAGCAGAGATCGGACTAGCAGCTCCTACGAGCAGTACTTC

V gene: TRBV7-9
D gene: .
clone size: .
J gene: TRBJ2-7
CDR3 protein: CASSPRQSGAPYEQYF
CDR3 DNA: TGTGCCAGCAGCCCCCGACAGTCAGGTGCTCCCTACGAGCAGTACTTC

V gene: TRBV25-1
D gene: TRBD1
clone size: many
J gene: TRBJ1-2
CDR3 protein: CASSDLGTGYGYTF
CDR3 DNA: TGTGCCAGCAGTGACCTCGGGACAGGGTACGGCTACACCTTC

V gene: TRBV9
D gene: .
clone size: few
J gene: TRBJ1-1
CDR3 protein: CASSPIGLNTEAFF
CDR3 DNA: TGTGCCAGCAGCCCCATAGGGCTGAACACTGAAGCTTTCTTT

V gene: TRBV15
D gene: .
clone size: .
J gene: TRBJ1-4
CDR3 protein: CATSGSLEKLFF
CDR3 DNA: TGTGCCACCAGTGGGAGCCTGGAAAAACTGTTTTTT

V gene: TRBV7-2
D gene: .
clone size: few
J gene: TRBJ1-6
CDR3 protein: CASSSAWVLDSPLHF
CDR3 DNA: TGTGCCAGCAGCTCCGCTTGGGTTCTGGATTCACCCCTCCACTTT

V gene: TRBV7-8
D gene: TRBD1
clone size: many
J gene: TRBJ1-2
CDR3 protein: CASSSNRGGGYGYTF
CDR3 DNA: TGTGCCAGCAGCTCCAACAGGGGGGGCGGCTATGGCTACACCTTC

V gene: TRBV7-3
D gene: TRBD2
clone size: .
J gene: TRBJ2-7
CDR3 protein: CASSPFTGGKQYF
CDR3 DNA: TGTGCCAGCAGCCCATTTACGGGGGGAAAGCAGTACTTC

V gene: TRBV19
D gene: TRBD2
clone size: few
J gene: TRBJ2-5
CDR3 protein: CASSTSGRGVETQYF
CDR3 DNA: TGTGCCAGTAGTACCAGCGGGAGGGGTGTAGAGACCCAGTACTTC

V gene: TRBV19
D gene: TRBD2
clone size: once
J gene: TRBJ2-5
CDR3 protein: CASSPRLAGELIQETQYF
CDR3 DNA: TGTGCCAGTAGTCCCAGACTAGCGGGAGAGCTTATACAAGAGACCCAGTACTTC

V gene: TRBV24-1
D gene: TRBD2
clone size: few
J gene: TRBJ2-5
CDR3 protein: CATSESSAGGWETQYF
CDR3 DNA: TGTGCCACCAGTGAGTCATCTGCGGGAGGATGGGAGACCCAGTACTTC

V gene: TRBV7-2
D gene: .
clone size: .
J gene: TRBJ2-5
CDR3 protein: CASSLVQPQGGGTQYF
CDR3 DNA: TGTGCCAGCAGCTTAGTCCAACCACAGGGCGGAGGGACCCAGTACTTC

V gene: TRBV7-9
D gene: .
clone size: .
J gene: TRBJ1-2
CDR3 protein: CASSPRVFGYGYTF
CDR3 DNA: TGTGCCAGCAGCCCGAGGGTATTTGGCTATGGCTACACCTTC

V gene: TRBV7-9
D gene: TRBD1
clone size: .
J gene: TRBJ2-4
CDR3 protein: CASSRDRVTSAKNIQYF
CDR3 DNA: TGTGCCAGCAGCCGGGACAGGGTAACTTCGGCCAAAAACATTCAGTACTTC

V gene: TRBV6-5
D gene: .
clone size: .
J gene: TRBJ1-2
CDR3 protein: CASSFGAGQRAYGYTF
CDR3 DNA: TGTGCCAGCAGTTTTGGGGCAGGGCAACGCGCCTATGGCTACACCTTC

V gene: TRBV7-7
D gene: TRBD2
clone size: many
J gene: TRBJ2-5
CDR3 protein: CASSLGSGSAETQYF
CDR3 DNA: TGTGCTAGCAGCTTAGGAAGCGGGAGCGCGGAGACCCAGTACTTC

V gene: TRBV6-5
D gene: .
clone size: .
J gene: TRBJ1-1
CDR3 protein: CASSLPRTANTEAFF
CDR3 DNA: TGTGCCAGCAGTCTACCTCGGACAGCTAACACTGAAGCTTTCTTT

V gene: TRBV10-3
D gene: TRBD1
clone size: few
J gene: TRBJ2-2
CDR3 protein: CAIRRQGAGTGELFF
CDR3 DNA: TGTGCCATCAGGCGACAGGGGGCAGGCACCGGGGAGCTGTTTTTT

V gene: TRBV9
D gene: .
clone size: few
J gene: TRBJ2-6
CDR3 protein: CASSVRGGYSGANVLTF
CDR3 DNA: TGTGCCAGCAGCGTACGAGGGGGTTACTCTGGGGCCAACGTCCTGACTTTC

V gene: TRBV20-1
D gene: .
clone size: many
J gene: TRBJ1-1
CDR3 protein: CSADKNTEAFF
CDR3 DNA: TGCAGTGCTGACAAGAACACTGAAGCTTTCTTT

V gene: TRBV2
D gene: TRBD1
clone size: many
J gene: TRBJ1-2
CDR3 protein: CASSPGQGDYGYTF
CDR3 DNA: TGTGCCAGCAGCCCGGGACAGGGGGACTATGGCTACACCTTC